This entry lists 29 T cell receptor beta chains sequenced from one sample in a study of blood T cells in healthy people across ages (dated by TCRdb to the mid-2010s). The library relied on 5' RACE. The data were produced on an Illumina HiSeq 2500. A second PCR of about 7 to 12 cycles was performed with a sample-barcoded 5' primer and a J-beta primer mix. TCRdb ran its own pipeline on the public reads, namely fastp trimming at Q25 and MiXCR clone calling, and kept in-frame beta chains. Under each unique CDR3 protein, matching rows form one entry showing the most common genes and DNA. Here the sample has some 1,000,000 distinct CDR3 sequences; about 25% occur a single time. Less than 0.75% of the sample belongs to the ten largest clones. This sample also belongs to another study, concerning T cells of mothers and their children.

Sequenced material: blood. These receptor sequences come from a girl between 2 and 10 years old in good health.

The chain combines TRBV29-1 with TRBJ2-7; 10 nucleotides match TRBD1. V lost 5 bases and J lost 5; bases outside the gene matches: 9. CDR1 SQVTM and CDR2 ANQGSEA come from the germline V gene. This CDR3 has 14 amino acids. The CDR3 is CSVLPGQGKNEQYF. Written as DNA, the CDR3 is TGCAGCGTTCTACCGGGACAGGGGAAAAACGAGCAGTACTTC.

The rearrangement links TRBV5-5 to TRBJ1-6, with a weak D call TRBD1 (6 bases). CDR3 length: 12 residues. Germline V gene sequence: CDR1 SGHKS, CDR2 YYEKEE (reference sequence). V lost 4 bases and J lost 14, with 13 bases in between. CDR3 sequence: CASSGGEGALHF. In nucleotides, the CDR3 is TGTGCCAGCAGCGGGGGGGAGGGGGCCCTCCACTTT. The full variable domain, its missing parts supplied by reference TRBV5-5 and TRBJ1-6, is DAGVTQSPTHLIKTRGQQVTLRCSPISGHKSVSWYQQVLGQGPQFIFQYYEKEERGRGNFPDRFSARQFPNYSSELNVNALLLGDSALYLCASSGGEGALHFGNGTRLTVT.

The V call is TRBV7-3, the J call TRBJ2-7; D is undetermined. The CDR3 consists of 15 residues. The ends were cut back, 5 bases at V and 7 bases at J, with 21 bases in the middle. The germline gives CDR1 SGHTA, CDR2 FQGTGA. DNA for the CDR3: TGTGCCAGCAGCCCGACGGTGGTGTCGGCGAGAGAGCAGTACTTC. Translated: CASSPTVVSAREQYF.

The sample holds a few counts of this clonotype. This CDR3 is CATSDAASGQETQYF. The CDR3 bases are TGTGCCACCAGTGATGCGGCTTCGGGGCAAGAGACCCAGTACTTC. The gene calls are TRBV24-1 and TRBJ2-5; TRBD2 is a possible D gene (5 bases). V shed 3 bases and J shed 2 bases, with 12 bases lying between them. The CDR3 loop spans 15 amino acids. Germline V gives CDR1 KGHDR, CDR2 SFDVKD.

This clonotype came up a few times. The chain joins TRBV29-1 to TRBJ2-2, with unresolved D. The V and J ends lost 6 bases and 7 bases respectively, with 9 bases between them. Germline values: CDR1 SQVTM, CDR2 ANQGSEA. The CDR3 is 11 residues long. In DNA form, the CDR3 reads TGCAGCGTCCTTACAGACGGGGAGCTGTTTTTT. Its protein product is CSVLTDGELFF.

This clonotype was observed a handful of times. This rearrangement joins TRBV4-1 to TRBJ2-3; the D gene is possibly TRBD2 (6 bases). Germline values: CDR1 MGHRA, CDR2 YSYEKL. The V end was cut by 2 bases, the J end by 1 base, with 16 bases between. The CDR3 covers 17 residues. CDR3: CASSQSRLGSGTDTQYF. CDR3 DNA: TGCGCCAGCAGCCAATCCCGACTAGGATCGGGCACAGATACGCAGTATTTT.

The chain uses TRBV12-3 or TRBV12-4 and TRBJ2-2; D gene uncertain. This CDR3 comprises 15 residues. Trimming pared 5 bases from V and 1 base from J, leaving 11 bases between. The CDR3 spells CASSPNRKNTGELFF. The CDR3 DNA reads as TGTGCCAGCAGTCCAAACCGCAAGAACACCGGGGAGCTGTTTTTT.

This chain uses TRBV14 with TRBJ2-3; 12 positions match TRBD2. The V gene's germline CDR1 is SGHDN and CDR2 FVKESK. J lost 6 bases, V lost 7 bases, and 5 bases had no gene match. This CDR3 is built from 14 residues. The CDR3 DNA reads TGTGCCAGCACGACTAGCGGGAGAAGCGATACGCAGTATTTT. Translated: CASTTSGRSDTQYF.

CDR3 sequence (DNA): TGCAGCGCCTCTATATCCAGGTCAGACCCAGAGACCCAGTACTTC. Its translation is CSASISRSDPETQYF. V and J are TRBV29-1 and TRBJ2-5; the D is unclear. Deletions cut 7 bases from V and 4 bases from J, with 22 bases between. Germline values: CDR1 SQVTM, CDR2 ANQGSEA. The CDR3 has 15 residues.

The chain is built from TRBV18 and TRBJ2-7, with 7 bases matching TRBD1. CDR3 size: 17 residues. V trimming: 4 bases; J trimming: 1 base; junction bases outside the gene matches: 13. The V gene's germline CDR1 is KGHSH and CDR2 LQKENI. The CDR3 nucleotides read TGTGCCAGCTCACTCCTGCCGGGACAGTCGTCTTCCTACGAGCAGTACTTC. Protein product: CASSLLPGQSSSYEQYF.

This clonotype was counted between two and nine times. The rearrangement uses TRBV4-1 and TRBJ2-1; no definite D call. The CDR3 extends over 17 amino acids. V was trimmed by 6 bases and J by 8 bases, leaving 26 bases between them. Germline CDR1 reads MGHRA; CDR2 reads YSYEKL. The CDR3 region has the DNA TGCGCCAGCAGGGGCAGAGTCGGCGGAGATTATTTGGATGAGCAGTTCTTC. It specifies CASRGRVGGDYLDEQFF.

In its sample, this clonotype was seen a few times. CDR3 nucleotide sequence: TGTGCCAGCAGTTTAGTACCGGGACATTCGGATAATTCACCCCTCCACTTT. This sequence encodes CASSLVPGHSDNSPLHF. The J gene is TRBJ1-6, the V gene TRBV27; D perhaps matches TRBD1 (6 bases). This CDR3 comprises 17 residues. CDR1 and CDR2 from the germline V gene are MNHEY and SMNVEV (reference sequence). V was pared by 2 bases and J by 5 bases, with 16 bases between.

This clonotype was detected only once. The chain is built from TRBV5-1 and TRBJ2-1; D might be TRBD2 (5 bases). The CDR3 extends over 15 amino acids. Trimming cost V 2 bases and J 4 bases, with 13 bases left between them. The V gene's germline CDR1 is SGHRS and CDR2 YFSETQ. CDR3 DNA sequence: TGCGCCAGCAGCTTTAACAGCGGTTCATACAATGAGCAGTTCTTC. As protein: CASSFNSGSYNEQFF.

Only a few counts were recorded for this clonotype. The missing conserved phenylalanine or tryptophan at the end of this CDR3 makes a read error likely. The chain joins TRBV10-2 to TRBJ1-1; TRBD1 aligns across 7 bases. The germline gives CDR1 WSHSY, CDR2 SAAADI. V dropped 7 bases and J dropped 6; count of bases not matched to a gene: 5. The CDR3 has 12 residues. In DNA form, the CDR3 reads TGCGCCAGCACGACAGGGTTGGCTGAAGCTTTCCTT. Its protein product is CASTTGLAEAFL.

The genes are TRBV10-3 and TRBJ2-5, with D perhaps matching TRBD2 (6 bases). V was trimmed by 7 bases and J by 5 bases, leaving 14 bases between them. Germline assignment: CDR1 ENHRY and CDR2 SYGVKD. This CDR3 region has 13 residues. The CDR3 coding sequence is TGTGCCATCACTGGAGGGGTTGGGGAGACCCAGTACTTC. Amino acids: CAITGGVGETQYF.

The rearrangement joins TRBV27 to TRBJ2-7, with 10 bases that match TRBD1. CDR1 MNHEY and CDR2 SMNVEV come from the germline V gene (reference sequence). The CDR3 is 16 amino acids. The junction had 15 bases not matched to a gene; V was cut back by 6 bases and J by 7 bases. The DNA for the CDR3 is TGTGCCAGCAGGTCTACTGGGGACAGGGGTCTCGGGGAGCAGTACTTC. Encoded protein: CASRSTGDRGLGEQYF.

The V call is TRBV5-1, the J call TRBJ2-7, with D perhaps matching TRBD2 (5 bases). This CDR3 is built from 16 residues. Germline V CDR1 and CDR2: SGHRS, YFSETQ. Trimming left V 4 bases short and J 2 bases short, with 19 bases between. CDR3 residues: CASSRAAGEFPYEQYF. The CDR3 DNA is TGCGCCAGCAGCCGAGCTGCTGGGGAGTTCCCCTACGAGCAGTACTTC.

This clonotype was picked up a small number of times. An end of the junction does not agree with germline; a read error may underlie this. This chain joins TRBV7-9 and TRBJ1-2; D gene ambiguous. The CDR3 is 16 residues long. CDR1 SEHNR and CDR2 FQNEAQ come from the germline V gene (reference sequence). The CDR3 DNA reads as TGTGCCAGCAGCTTAGCGGCGGCGGAAAGGGTTGATGGCAACACCTTC. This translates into CASSLAAAERVDGNTF.

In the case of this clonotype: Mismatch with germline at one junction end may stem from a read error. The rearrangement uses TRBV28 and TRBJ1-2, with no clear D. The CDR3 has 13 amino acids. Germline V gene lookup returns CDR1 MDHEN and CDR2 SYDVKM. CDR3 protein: CGSSYTPLYDYTF. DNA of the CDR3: TGTGGCAGCAGTTATACGCCCCTCTATGACTACACCTTC.

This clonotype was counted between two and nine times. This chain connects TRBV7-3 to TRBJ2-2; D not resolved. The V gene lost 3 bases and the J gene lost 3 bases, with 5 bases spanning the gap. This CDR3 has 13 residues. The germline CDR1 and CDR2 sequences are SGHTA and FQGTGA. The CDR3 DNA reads TGTGCCAGCAGCTTCTCCGACACCGGGGAGCTGTTTTTT. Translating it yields CASSFSDTGELFF.

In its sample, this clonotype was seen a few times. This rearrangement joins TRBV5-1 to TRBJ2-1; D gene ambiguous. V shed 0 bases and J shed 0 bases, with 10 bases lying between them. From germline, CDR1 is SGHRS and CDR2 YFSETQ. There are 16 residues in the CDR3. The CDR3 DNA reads TGCGCCAGCAGCTTGGCCTTGTCTCGCTCCTACAATGAGCAGTTCTTC. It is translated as CASSLALSRSYNEQFF.

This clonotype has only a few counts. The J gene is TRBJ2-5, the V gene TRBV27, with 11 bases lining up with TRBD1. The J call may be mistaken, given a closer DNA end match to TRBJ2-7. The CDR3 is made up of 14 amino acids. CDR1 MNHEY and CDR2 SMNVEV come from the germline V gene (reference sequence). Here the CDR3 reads CASRDRGLDYEQYF. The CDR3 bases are TGTGCCAGCAGGGACAGGGGGCTCGACTACGAGCAGTACTTC.

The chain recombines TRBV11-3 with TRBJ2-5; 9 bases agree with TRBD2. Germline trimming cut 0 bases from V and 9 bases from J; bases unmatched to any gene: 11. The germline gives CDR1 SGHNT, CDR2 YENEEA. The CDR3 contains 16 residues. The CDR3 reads CASSLDPSGAAPAQYF. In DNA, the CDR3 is TGTGCCAGCAGCTTAGATCCTAGCGGGGCCGCACCGGCCCAGTACTTC.

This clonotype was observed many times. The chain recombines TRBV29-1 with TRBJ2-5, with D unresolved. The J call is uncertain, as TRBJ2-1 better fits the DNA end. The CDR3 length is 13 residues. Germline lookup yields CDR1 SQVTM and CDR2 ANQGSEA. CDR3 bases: TGCAGCCCGCGGTTAGGTGATAGGAATGAGCAGTTCTTC. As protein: CSPRLGDRNEQFF.

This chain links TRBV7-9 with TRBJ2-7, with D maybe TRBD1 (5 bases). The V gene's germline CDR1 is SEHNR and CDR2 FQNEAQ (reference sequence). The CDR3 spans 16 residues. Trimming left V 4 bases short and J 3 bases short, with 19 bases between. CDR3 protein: CASSSPSDTGGYEQYF. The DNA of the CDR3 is TGTGCCAGCAGCTCGCCGAGCGATACAGGCGGCTACGAGCAGTACTTC.

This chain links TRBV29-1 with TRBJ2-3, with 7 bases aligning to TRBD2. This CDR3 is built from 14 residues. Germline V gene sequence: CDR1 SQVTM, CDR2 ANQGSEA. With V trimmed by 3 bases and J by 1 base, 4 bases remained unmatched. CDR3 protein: CSVERAGGTDTQYF. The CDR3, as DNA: TGCAGCGTTGAGCGGGCGGGGGGCACAGATACGCAGTATTTT.

CDR3 region: CASQLATGTQYF. CDR3 nucleotide sequence: TGTGCCAGCCAACTGGCGACGGGGACCCAGTACTTC. The rearrangement joins TRBV2 to TRBJ2-5, with D hard to call. V was shortened by 8 bases and J by 7 bases, with 14 bases between the two germline ends. Germline loops: CDR1 SNHLY, CDR2 FYNNEI. This CDR3 comprises 12 residues. The full variable domain, its missing parts supplied by reference TRBV2 and TRBJ2-5, is EPEVTQTPSHQVTQMGQEVILRCVPISNHLYFYWYRQILGQKVEFLVSFYNNEISEKSEIFDDQFSVERPDGSNFTLKIRSTKLEDSAMYFCASQLATGTQYFGPGTRLLVL.

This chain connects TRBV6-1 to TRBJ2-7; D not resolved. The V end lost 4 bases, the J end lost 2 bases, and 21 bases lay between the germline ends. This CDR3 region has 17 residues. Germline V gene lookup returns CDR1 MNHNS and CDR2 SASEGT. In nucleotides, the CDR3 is TGTGCCAGCAGTGGGCCTCTACCCCTCTTAGTGACCTACGAGCAGTACTTC. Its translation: CASSGPLPLLVTYEQYF.

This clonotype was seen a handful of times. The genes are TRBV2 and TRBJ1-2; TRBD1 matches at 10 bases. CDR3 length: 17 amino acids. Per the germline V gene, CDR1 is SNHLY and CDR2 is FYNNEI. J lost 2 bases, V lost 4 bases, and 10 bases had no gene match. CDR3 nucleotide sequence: TGTGCCAGCAGTGCCAACCGGGACAGGGGTGCAAACTATGGCTACACCTTC. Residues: CASSANRDRGANYGYTF.